The clone carrying this T cell receptor beta chain has just a few counts. Its matching antigen is unknown. These data are taken from a study of STAT5B mutations in CD4+ large granular lymphocyte leukemia. The length of the CDR3 is 14 residues. The germline V gene has CDR1 LNHDA and CDR2 SQIVND (reference sequence). The germline V and J ends were trimmed by 10 bases and 0 bases, with 16 bases remaining between them. Study conclusions and caveats: Compared with healthy controls (2/35), patient top clones favored TRBV06 (8/27). Main leukemic clonotypes were patient-specific, but roughly 25% appeared at low frequency elsewhere.

Generated by immunoSEQ multiplex PCR, the TCRdb table keeps only in-frame clones and is missing some. The sample consists of 34,000 or so clones, just under 85% of them appearing once. This chain joins TRBV19 and TRBJ2-7, with D possibly being TRBD2 (6 bases). The receptor was isolated from a human donor in good health. Sequenced sample: CD4+ T cells from blood buffy coats. The CDR3 loop is CATTEGGASYEQYF. The CDR3 bases are TGTGCCACCACGGAGGGAGGAGCCTCCTACGAGCAGTACTTC.